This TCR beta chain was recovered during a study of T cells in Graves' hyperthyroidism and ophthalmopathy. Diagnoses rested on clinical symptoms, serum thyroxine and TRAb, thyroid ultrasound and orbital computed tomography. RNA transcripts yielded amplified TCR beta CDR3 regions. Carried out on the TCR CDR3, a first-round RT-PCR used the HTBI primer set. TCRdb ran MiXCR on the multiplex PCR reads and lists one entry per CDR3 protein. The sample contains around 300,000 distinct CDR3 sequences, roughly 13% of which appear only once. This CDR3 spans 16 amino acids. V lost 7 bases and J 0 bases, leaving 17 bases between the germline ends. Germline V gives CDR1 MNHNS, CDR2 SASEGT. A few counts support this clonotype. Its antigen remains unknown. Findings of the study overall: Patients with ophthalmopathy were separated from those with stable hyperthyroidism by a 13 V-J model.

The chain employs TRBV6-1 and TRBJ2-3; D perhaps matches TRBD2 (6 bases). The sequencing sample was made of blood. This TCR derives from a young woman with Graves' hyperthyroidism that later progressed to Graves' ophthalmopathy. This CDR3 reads CASIPRSGPSTDTQYF. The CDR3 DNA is TGTGCCAGCATCCCGCGTAGCGGACCTAGCACAGATACGCAGTATTTT.